The 26 T cell receptor beta chains below all came from one sample that was sequenced in a study of T cells in Graves' hyperthyroidism and ophthalmopathy. The TCR beta CDR3 regions underwent amplification using RNA transcripts as the source. First-round RT-PCR with HTBI primers amplified the TCR CDR3 region. TCRdb ran MiXCR on the multiplex PCR reads and lists one entry per CDR3 protein. The sample holds around 600,000 distinct CDR3 sequences; 45% are singletons and the top ten take about 7.7%. The sequencing sample was made of peripheral blood or thyroid tissue (not recorded which). The origin of the receptors is an adult man with Graves' disease, either hyperthyroidism or ophthalmopathy (not recorded which).

This rearrangement joins TRBV24-1 to TRBJ2-5; tentatively, D is TRBD1 (6 bases). The V gene's germline CDR1 is KGHDR and CDR2 SFDVKD. V lost 4 bases and J lost 9, with 17 bases in between. The CDR3 extends over 14 amino acids. Here the CDR3 DNA reads TGTGCCACCAGTGACAGGACAGTTTTTCAGCCCCAGTACTTC. It yields the protein CATSDRTVFQPQYF.

This chain joins TRBV20-1 and TRBJ1-2, with no clear D. The CDR3 totals 11 residues. Trimming took off 6 bases at V and 4 bases at J, with 9 bases between the two ends. Germline CDR1 reads DFQATT; CDR2 reads SNEGSKA (reference sequence). The CDR3 DNA sequence: TGCAGTGCCAAGGGCATCTATGGCTACACCTTC. As protein: CSAKGIYGYTF.

This chain uses TRBV20-1 with TRBJ2-7, with 7 bases aligning to TRBD2. From germline, CDR1 is DFQATT and CDR2 SNEGSKA (reference sequence). The CDR3 has 12 residues. After removal of 3 bases from V and 9 bases from J, the junction contained 8 bases not matched to a gene. This chain's CDR3 is CSASWGGEMQYF. The CDR3 DNA reads as TGCAGTGCTAGCTGGGGGGGGGAGATGCAGTACTTC.

This chain connects TRBV24-1 to TRBJ2-5; no firm D call. V was cut by 7 bases and J by 6 bases, with 17 bases left in between. The CDR3 runs to 14 residues. Germline-derived CDR1 and CDR2 are KGHDR and SFDVKD. CDR3 bases: TGTGCCACCAGCCCGCCAGTCCCAAGAAAGACCCAGTACTTC. It is translated as CATSPPVPRKTQYF.

The chain combines TRBV4-2 with TRBJ1-6; the match to TRBD1 covers 11 bases. This CDR3 is 16 amino acids long. Germline CDR1 LGHNA, CDR2 YNFKEQ. The V gene end was trimmed by 0 bases and the J gene end by 7 bases; junction bases not matched to a gene: 2. In DNA form, the CDR3 reads TGTGCCAGCAGCCAAGAGGGGGACAGGGGGAATTCACCCCTCCACTTT. Translation gives CASSQEGDRGNSPLHF.

On this clonotype itself: A read error may produce the germline difference seen at one junction end. The gene calls are TRBV10-2 and TRBJ1-1, with 8 bases aligning to TRBD1. The CDR3 covers 16 residues. The germline gives CDR1 WSHSY, CDR2 SAAADI. The CDR3 DNA reads as TGTGCCAGCAGGCCTATACAGGGGGACCTGAACACTGAAGCTTTCTTT. This codes for CASRPIQGDLNTEAFF.

This clonotype was picked up many times. V is TRBV7-8 and J is TRBJ1-5; D may be TRBD1 (5 bases). V lost 1 base, J lost 14 bases, and 21 bases lay in between. Germline loops: CDR1 SGHVS, CDR2 FQNEAQ. This CDR3 is built from 15 residues. The chain's CDR3 is CASSLGRQGAGPEHF. The DNA for the CDR3 is TGTGCCAGCAGCTTAGGAAGGCAGGGTGCTGGGCCAGAGCATTTT.

This clonotype occurred a few times. The J gene is TRBJ1-6, the V gene TRBV5-1; D remains unclear. Germline lookup yields CDR1 SGHRS and CDR2 YFSETQ. There are 16 residues in the CDR3. Trimming cost V 0 bases and J 7 bases, with 14 bases left between them. The CDR3 nucleotides read TGCGCCAGCAGCTTGGCCTCTGGGCCGGCCAATTCACCCCTCCACTTT. Its protein product is CASSLASGPANSPLHF. Full variable domain (remainder filled in from reference TRBV5-1 and TRBJ1-6): KAGVTQTPRYLIKTRGQQVTLSCSPISGHRSVSWYQQTPGQGLQFLFEYFSETQRNKGNFPGRFSGRQFSNSRSEMNVSTLELGDSALYLCASSLASGPANSPLHFGNGTRLTVT.

Only a few counts were recorded for this clonotype. The chain links TRBV7-3 to TRBJ1-2, with D unclear. CDR3 length equals 14 residues. The germline V and J ends were trimmed by 6 bases and 5 bases, with 16 bases remaining between them. Per germline, CDR1 SGHTA and CDR2 FQGTGA. CDR3 amino acids: CASSYLPGWYGYTF. In DNA form, the CDR3 reads TGTGCCAGCAGTTATCTGCCAGGATGGTATGGCTACACCTTC. Filled out from reference TRBV7-3 and TRBJ1-2, the complete variable domain reads GAGVSQTPSNKVTEKGKYVELRCDPISGHTALYWYRQSLGQGPEFLIYFQGTGAADDSGLPNDRFFAVRPEGSVSTLKIQRTERGDSAVYLCASSYLPGWYGYTFGSGTRLTVV.

This chain links TRBV25-1 with TRBJ1-2; tentatively, D is TRBD1 (6 bases). V lost 6 bases and J lost 6, with 23 bases in between. The CDR3 consists of 16 residues. CDR1 is MGHDK, CDR2 SYGVNS, per germline. CDR3 residues: CASSHGQNRVKNGYTF. The CDR3 nucleotides read TGTGCCAGCAGCCATGGACAAAACAGGGTAAAGAATGGCTACACCTTC.

This clonotype was seen a few times. CDR3 amino acids: CASSEGGGDNQPQHF. The CDR3 DNA sequence: TGCGCCAGCAGCGAAGGAGGAGGGGACAATCAGCCCCAGCATTTT. V is TRBV4-1 and J is TRBJ1-5; maybe TRBD1 (5 bases). V was clipped by 5 bases and J by 3 bases, with 14 bases between them. The CDR3 length is 15 residues. Germline V lookup: CDR1 MGHRA, CDR2 YSYEKL.

The chain has TRBV7-9 and TRBJ2-5; possible D gene TRBD1, 6 bases. The CDR3 sequence is 12 residues long. Trimming removed 2 bases from V and 7 bases from J, with 8 bases in between. Germline V gene sequence: CDR1 SEHNR, CDR2 FQNEAQ (reference sequence). Written as DNA, the CDR3 is TGTGCCAGCAGCTTAAGCAGGGGGACCCAGTACTTC. Translated, it gives CASSLSRGTQYF.

The chain links TRBV13 to TRBJ1-6; 7 nucleotides align to TRBD1. Germline assignment: CDR1 PRHDT and CDR2 FYEKMQ (reference sequence). This CDR3 has 13 residues. After removal of 10 bases from V and 5 bases from J, the junction contained 5 bases not matched to a gene. The CDR3 nucleotides are TGTGCCACCGCGACAGGGAATAATTCACCCCTCCACTTT. Its protein product is CATATGNNSPLHF.

The chain joins TRBV7-8 to TRBJ2-2; no clear D gene. The germline gives CDR1 SGHVS, CDR2 FQNEAQ. V lost 1 base and J 0 bases, leaving 9 bases between the germline ends. This CDR3 is built from 16 residues. In DNA form, the CDR3 reads TGTGCCAGCAGCTTAGTACGACGGCCGAACACCGGGGAGCTGTTTTTT. Its translation is CASSLVRRPNTGELFF.

The rearrangement links TRBV7-9 to TRBJ1-2; no reliable D call. The V and J ends lost 2 bases and 3 bases respectively, with 10 bases between them. This CDR3 comprises 14 residues. The germline gives CDR1 SEHNR, CDR2 FQNEAQ (reference sequence). The CDR3 spells CASSLIGADYGYTF. CDR3 coding DNA: TGTGCCAGCAGCTTAATCGGCGCCGACTATGGCTACACCTTC. Filled out from reference TRBV7-9 and TRBJ1-2, the complete variable domain reads DTGVSQNPRHKITKRGQNVTFRCDPISEHNRLYWYRQTLGQGPEFLTYFQNEAQLEKSRLLSDRFSAERPKGSFSTLEIQRTEQGDSAMYLCASSLIGADYGYTFGSGTRLTVV.

V usage is TRBV25-1 and J usage is TRBJ1-4; a possible D gene is TRBD1 (5 bases). The CDR3 is made up of 10 amino acids. V lost 11 bases and J lost 7, with 8 bases in between. From germline, CDR1 is MGHDK and CDR2 SYGVNS. The chain's CDR3 is CAGGGEKLFF. CDR3 sequence (DNA): TGTGCCGGGGGTGGTGAAAAACTGTTTTTT.

This clonotype was recorded at least ten times. The V gene is TRBV5-8, the J gene TRBJ1-4; 8 bases agree with TRBD1. Trimming took 0 bases from V and 4 from J; bases not matched to a gene: 8. Looked up from germline, CDR1 is SGHTS and CDR2 is YDEGEE. The CDR3 contains 17 residues. CDR3 sequence: CASSLVPGGADNEKLFF. In DNA form, the CDR3 reads TGTGCCAGCAGCTTGGTACCAGGGGGCGCGGATAATGAAAAACTGTTTTTT.

To note about this clonotype: As the CDR3 is not closed by the conserved phenylalanine or tryptophan, this likely results from a read error. No DNA is shown, since the ends of the CDR3 on it are uncertain; the CDR3 is the one TCRdb lists. The J gene is TRBJ1-4, the V gene TRBV7-2; the D call TRBD1 from the table was never checked on the DNA. The CDR3 comprises 9 residues, both ends counted. Germline V CDR1 and CDR2: SGHTA, FQGNSA. CDR3 protein: CASSLEGVY.

This clonotype was picked up many times. The chain uses TRBV10-3 and TRBJ1-3; TRBD1 aligns across 8 bases. V lost 6 bases and J lost 8; bases outside the gene matches: 6. Germline V lookup: CDR1 ENHRY, CDR2 SYGVKD. The CDR3 spans 13 residues. The DNA for the CDR3 is TGTGCCATCAGCCAGGGGGCGCGGGACACCATATATTTT. It is translated as CAISQGARDTIYF.

This clonotype was picked up one time. One base away lies a much larger clone, so this may be a sequencing read error. This rearrangement joins TRBV24-1 to TRBJ1-1; D possibly corresponds to TRBD1 (5 bases). The CDR3 length is 12 residues. V was shortened by 9 bases and J by 1 base, with 8 bases between the two germline ends. Germline CDR1 and CDR2: KGHDR and SFDVKD. The CDR3 here is CATGAANTEAFF. The CDR3 DNA reads as TGTGCCACCGGGGCAGCGAACACTGAAGCTTTCTTT.

The chain has TRBV25-1 and TRBJ1-1; 9 bases fit TRBD1. The CDR3 length is 16 residues. Trimming took 0 bases from V and 6 from J; bases not matched to a gene: 8. CDR1 MGHDK and CDR2 SYGVNS come from the germline V gene. This chain's CDR3 is CASSEYNTGGPPEAFF. In DNA form, the CDR3 reads TGTGCCAGCAGTGAATATAATACAGGGGGCCCTCCTGAAGCTTTCTTT.

This clonotype was seen once. Germline and junction disagree at one end, which may indicate a read error. This chain uses TRBV2 with TRBJ2-7, with D tentatively TRBD1 or TRBD2 (5 bases each). Germline CDR1 reads SNHLY; CDR2 reads FYNNEI. The CDR3 is made up of 14 amino acids. CDR3 sequence: CAGSAGTGSYEQYF. CDR3 DNA sequence: TGTGCCGGCAGCGCCGGGACGGGCTCCTACGAGCAGTACTTC.

Remarks on this clonotype: One junction end does not reproduce the germline sequence, and a read error may be involved. This chain links TRBV6-1 with TRBJ1-2; D is unresolved. Germline assignment: CDR1 MNHNS and CDR2 SASEGT. This CDR3 region has 14 residues. CDR3 DNA sequence: TGTGCCAGCAGAGAAGCCTACCTGAACTATGGCTACACCTTC. This codes for CASREAYLNYGYTF.

This clonotype was counted at least ten times. The gene calls are TRBV10-3 and TRBJ1-2; 8 nucleotides agree with TRBD1. J gave up 0 bases and V 4 bases, and 7 bases lay outside the gene matches. From germline, CDR1 is ENHRY and CDR2 SYGVKD. This CDR3 region has 16 residues. The CDR3 protein is CAISVLRQGTNYGYTF. In DNA form, the CDR3 reads TGTGCCATCAGTGTCCTTCGACAGGGGACTAACTATGGCTACACCTTC.

The V and J genes are TRBV29-1 and TRBJ1-2, with 12 positions matching TRBD1. V dropped 4 bases and J dropped 8; count of bases not matched to a gene: 8. The CDR3 is 14 amino acids. Per germline, CDR1 SQVTM and CDR2 ANQGSEA. The CDR3 DNA reads TGCAGCGTTGGGGGGACAGGGGGCGCGCAGGGCTACACCTTC. As protein: CSVGGTGGAQGYTF.

This chain links TRBV2 with TRBJ1-2, with 7 bases identical to TRBD1. V was pared by 3 bases and J by 12 bases, with 10 bases of the junction left unmatched. This CDR3 is built from 13 residues. Germline values: CDR1 SNHLY, CDR2 FYNNEI. CDR3 sequence (DNA): TGTGCCAGCAGTGAGACTGGGGACAGCGGAAACACCTTC. Its translation is CASSETGDSGNTF.